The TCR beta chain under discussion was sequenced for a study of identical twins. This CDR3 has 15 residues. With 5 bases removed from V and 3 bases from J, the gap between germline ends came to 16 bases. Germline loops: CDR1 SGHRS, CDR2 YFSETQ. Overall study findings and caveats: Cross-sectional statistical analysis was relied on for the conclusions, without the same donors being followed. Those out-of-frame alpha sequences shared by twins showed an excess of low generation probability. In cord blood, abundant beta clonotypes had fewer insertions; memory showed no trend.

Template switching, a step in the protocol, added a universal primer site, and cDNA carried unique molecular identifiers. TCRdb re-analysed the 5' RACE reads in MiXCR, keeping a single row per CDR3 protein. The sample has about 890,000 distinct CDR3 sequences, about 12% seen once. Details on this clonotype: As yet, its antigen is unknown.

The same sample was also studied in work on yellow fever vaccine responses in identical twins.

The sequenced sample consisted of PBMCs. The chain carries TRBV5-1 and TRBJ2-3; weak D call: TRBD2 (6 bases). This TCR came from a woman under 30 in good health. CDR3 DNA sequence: TGCGCCAGCAGGAGGGACTCCGACATAACAGATACGCAGTATTTT. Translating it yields CASRRDSDITDTQYF.